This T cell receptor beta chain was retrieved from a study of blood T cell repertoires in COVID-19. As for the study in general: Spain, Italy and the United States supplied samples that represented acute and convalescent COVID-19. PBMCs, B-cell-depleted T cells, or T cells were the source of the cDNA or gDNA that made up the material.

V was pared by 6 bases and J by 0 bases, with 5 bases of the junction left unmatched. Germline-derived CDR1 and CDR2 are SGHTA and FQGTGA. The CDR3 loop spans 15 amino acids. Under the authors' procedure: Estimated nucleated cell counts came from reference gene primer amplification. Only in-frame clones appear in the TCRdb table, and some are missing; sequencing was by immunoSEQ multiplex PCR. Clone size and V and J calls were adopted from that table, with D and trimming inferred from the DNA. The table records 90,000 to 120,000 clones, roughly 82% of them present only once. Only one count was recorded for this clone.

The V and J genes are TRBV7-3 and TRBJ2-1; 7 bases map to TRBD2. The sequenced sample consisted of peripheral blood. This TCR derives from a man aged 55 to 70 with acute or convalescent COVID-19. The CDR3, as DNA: TGTGCCAGCAGTCCAGGGACTAACTCCTACAATGAGCAGTTCTTC. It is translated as CASSPGTNSYNEQFF.